One sample yielded the 14 T cell receptor beta chains listed below, sequenced in a study of T cells after yellow fever vaccination. TCRdb itself ran the 5' RACE reads through MiXCR, one entry per CDR3 protein. Among a few hundred thousand distinct CDR3 sequences listed, about 5.2% were seen once. The sequencing used CD4+ T cells sorted from PBMCs, collected on the day of the yellow fever booster vaccination. The receptors were sampled from a man aged 18 to 30 who received the YFV17D yellow fever vaccine.

This clonotype came up a few times. The chain couples TRBV6-1 to TRBJ2-3; no definite D call. The V end was cut by 4 bases, the J end by 5 bases, with 16 bases between. The V gene's germline CDR1 is MNHNS and CDR2 SASEGT. This CDR3 is 15 amino acids long. CDR3 nucleotides: TGTGCCAGCAGTGCGCCTGGTGGGGTTGGAGATACGCAGTATTTT. It specifies CASSAPGGVGDTQYF.

The V call is TRBV18, the J call TRBJ2-2; no firm D call. The CDR3 totals 13 residues. Between the trimmed V and J ends, which lost 5 bases and 5 bases, there was a span of 9 bases. Germline assignment: CDR1 KGHSH and CDR2 LQKENI. In DNA form, the CDR3 reads TGTGCCAGCTCATCTTCGTCTACCGGGGAGCTGTTTTTT. It translates to CASSSSSTGELFF.

This clonotype was seen a few times. The chain joins TRBV9 to TRBJ1-2; D unclear. Trimming removed 0 bases from V and 4 bases from J, with 4 bases in between. The germline gives CDR1 SGDLS, CDR2 YYNGEE. This CDR3 is built from 12 residues. Here the CDR3 DNA reads TGTGCCAGCAGCGTAGCGTCCTATGGCTACACCTTC. It translates to CASSVASYGYTF.

This clonotype occurred many times. The chain has TRBV7-9 and TRBJ2-6; no definite D call. Trimming took off 1 base at V and 4 bases at J, with 8 bases between the two ends. CDR3 length: 15 amino acids. Germline CDR1 SEHNR, CDR2 FQNEAQ (reference sequence). The CDR3 sequence is CASSLGQSGANVLTF. CDR3 nucleotides: TGTGCCAGCAGCTTAGGTCAGAGCGGGGCCAACGTCCTGACTTTC.

A few counts support this clonotype. The chain is built from TRBV12-3 or TRBV12-4 and TRBJ1-1, with 9 bases aligning to TRBD1. The CDR3 is 14 amino acids. Germline trimming cut 6 bases from V and 5 bases from J; bases unmatched to any gene: 7. CDR3 residues: CASSRQGVGTEAFF. The CDR3 coding sequence is TGTGCCAGCAGCCGACAGGGGGTCGGGACTGAAGCTTTCTTT.

This clonotype was seen at least ten times. The chain combines TRBV6-6 with TRBJ2-7; D unresolved. Germline CDR1 and CDR2: MNHNY and SVGAGI (reference sequence). The CDR3 length is 14 residues. V gave up 8 bases and J gave up 3 bases, with 17 bases separating them. CDR3 region: CASSRSVGVYEQYV. CDR3 nucleotides: TGTGCCAGCTCGCGGTCCGTAGGTGTCTACGAGCAGTACGTC.

This clonotype was seen a handful of times. J is TRBJ1-2 and V is TRBV4-1; D gene uncertain. Germline V CDR1 and CDR2: MGHRA, YSYEKL. Trimming left V 4 bases short and J 4 bases short, with 13 bases between. This CDR3 is built from 14 residues. The CDR3 loop reads CASSPSLVVYGYTF. The CDR3 coding sequence is TGCGCCAGCAGCCCTTCTCTGGTGGTCTATGGCTACACCTTC.

This clonotype has a handful of counts. The DNA for the CDR3 is TGCGCCAGCAGCCCCGGACTCGAAGAGACCCAGTACTTC. Translation gives CASSPGLEETQYF. The chain is built from TRBV5-1 and TRBJ2-5; D is perhaps TRBD2 (5 bases). The V gene's germline CDR1 is SGHRS and CDR2 YFSETQ. The CDR3 runs to 13 residues. V lost 4 bases and J 3 bases, leaving 10 bases between the germline ends.

This clonotype was observed a few times. The CDR3 reads CASSYQAGGQGEQFF. DNA of the CDR3: TGTGCCAGCAGCTACCAGGCGGGGGGGCAAGGGGAGCAGTTCTTC. The chain employs TRBV7-2 and TRBJ2-1, with TRBD2 identical over 9 bases. The CDR3 is 15 amino acids. Germline assignment: CDR1 SGHTA and CDR2 FQGNSA. Trimming cost V 4 bases and J 10 bases; bases outside gene matches: 11.

This clonotype occurred many times. The V and J genes are TRBV7-6 and TRBJ2-7; D is possibly TRBD1 or TRBD2 (5 bases each). V lost 4 bases and J 2 bases, leaving 12 bases between the germline ends. Germline values: CDR1 SGHVS, CDR2 FNYEAQ. The CDR3 has 14 residues. CDR3 sequence: CASSSGTLTYEQYF. CDR3 nucleotides: TGTGCCAGCAGCTCCGGGACGTTAACCTACGAGCAGTACTTC.

V gene TRBV6-5 combines with J gene TRBJ1-2; D is undetermined. Germline V gene sequence: CDR1 MNHEY, CDR2 SVGAGI. CDR3 length: 14 residues. Trimming left V 2 bases short and J 4 bases short, with 11 bases between. CDR3 protein: CASSYTQTFYGYTF. The CDR3 coding sequence is TGTGCCAGCAGTTACACCCAAACCTTCTATGGCTACACCTTC.

This clonotype showed up many times. The chain combines TRBV20-1 with TRBJ1-1; a possible D gene is TRBD1 (5 bases). CDR1 and CDR2 from the germline V gene are DFQATT and SNEGSKA (reference sequence). This CDR3 is built from 14 residues. V shed 2 bases and J shed 4 bases, with 14 bases lying between them. CDR3 nucleotide sequence: TGCAGTGCTAGATTCGGGTCAGGGCCCACTGAAGCTTTCTTT. The encoded protein is CSARFGSGPTEAFF.

This clonotype was seen a handful of times. A much larger clone lies a single base off, so this may be a read error. The chain carries TRBV18 and TRBJ1-1; no clear D gene. This CDR3 region has 12 residues. CDR1 and CDR2 (germline): KGHSH, LQKENI. Between the trimmed V and J ends, which lost 2 bases and 5 bases, there was a span of 6 bases. The chain's CDR3 is CASSPGKTEAFF. For the CDR3, the DNA is TGTGCCAGCTCACCAGGGAAAACTGAAGCTTTCTTT.

The chain has TRBV5-1 and TRBJ2-6, with D possibly TRBD1 on 6 matching bases. Germline V gives CDR1 SGHRS, CDR2 YFSETQ. This CDR3 region has 16 residues. Trimming cost V 0 bases and J 4 bases, with 11 bases left between them. CDR3 in amino acids: CASSLEGHTGANVLTF. The CDR3 DNA follows: TGCGCCAGCAGCTTGGAGGGACACACCGGGGCCAACGTCCTGACTTTC.